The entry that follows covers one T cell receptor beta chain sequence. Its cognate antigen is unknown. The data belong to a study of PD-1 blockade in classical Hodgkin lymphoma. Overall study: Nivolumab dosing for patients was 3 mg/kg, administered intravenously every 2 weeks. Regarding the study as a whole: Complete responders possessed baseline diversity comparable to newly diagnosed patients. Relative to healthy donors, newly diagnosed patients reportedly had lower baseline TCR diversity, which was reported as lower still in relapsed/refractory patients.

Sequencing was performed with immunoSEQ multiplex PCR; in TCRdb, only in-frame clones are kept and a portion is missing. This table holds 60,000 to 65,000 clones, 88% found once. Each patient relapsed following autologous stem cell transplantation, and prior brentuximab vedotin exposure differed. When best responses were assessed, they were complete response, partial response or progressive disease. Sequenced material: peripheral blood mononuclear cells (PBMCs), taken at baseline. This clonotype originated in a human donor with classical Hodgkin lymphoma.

CDR3 DNA: TGTGCCAGTAGCTGGGACAGGGCCCAATGGAATTCACCCCTCCACTTT. Protein: CASSWDRAQWNSPLHF. The chain employs TRBV19 and TRBJ1-6, with 9 bases identical to TRBD1. The V gene's germline CDR1 is LNHDA and CDR2 SQIVND (reference sequence). After removal of 6 bases from V and 7 bases from J, the junction contained 10 bases not matched to a gene. This CDR3 contains 16 residues.